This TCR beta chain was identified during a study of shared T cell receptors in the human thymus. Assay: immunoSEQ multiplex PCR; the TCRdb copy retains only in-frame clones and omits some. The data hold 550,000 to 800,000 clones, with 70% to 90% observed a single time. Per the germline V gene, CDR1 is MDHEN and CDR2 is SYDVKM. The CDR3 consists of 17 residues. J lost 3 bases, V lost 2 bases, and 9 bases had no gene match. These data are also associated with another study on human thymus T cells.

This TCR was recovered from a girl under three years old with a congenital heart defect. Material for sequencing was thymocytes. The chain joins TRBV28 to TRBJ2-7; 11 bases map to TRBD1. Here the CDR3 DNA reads TGTGCCAGCAGTTTACAGCAGCCGGGACAGGGGGGCTACGAGCAGTACTTC. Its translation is CASSLQQPGQGGYEQYF.